One and the same sample provided the 30 T cell receptor beta chains below, sequenced in a study of response to subunit inactivated influenza vaccine. TCRdb ran MiXCR on the RT-PCR reads and lists one entry per CDR3 protein. Of approximately 530,000 distinct CDR3 sequences listed, less than 10% are singletons. Sequenced here: PBMCs from blood, sampled around 25 months after vaccination. These receptors all stem from a man between 50 and 75 years old who received an inactivated influenza vaccine.

This clonotype was detected ten times or more. The V gene is TRBV20-1, the J gene TRBJ1-5; 9 bases match TRBD1. The CDR3 runs 13 residues. The V gene's germline CDR1 is DFQATT and CDR2 SNEGSKA (reference sequence). V gave up 6 bases and J gave up 7 bases; unmatched junction bases: 7. CDR3 sequence: CSATTGGGQPQHF. CDR3 coding DNA: TGCAGTGCGACCACAGGGGGCGGACAGCCCCAGCATTTT.

This clonotype was seen at least ten times. This chain uses TRBV18 with TRBJ2-5; 8 nucleotides agree with TRBD1. CDR1 is KGHSH and CDR2 is LQKENI in the germline V gene. V was pared by 0 bases and J by 4 bases, with 7 bases of the junction left unmatched. The CDR3 covers 16 residues. The CDR3 DNA reads as TGTGCCAGCTCACCACCTAGGACAGGGCTAGGAGAGACCCAGTACTTC. This encodes CASSPPRTGLGETQYF.

This clonotype was detected a few times. The J gene is TRBJ1-1, the V gene TRBV12-3 or TRBV12-4; a possible D gene is TRBD1 (5 bases). V lost 5 bases to trimming and J lost 4 bases, with 14 bases between them. This CDR3 comprises 14 residues. Written as DNA, the CDR3 is TGTGCCAGCAGTCAGTGGGAGAGGGGCACTGAAGCTTTCTTT. As protein: CASSQWERGTEAFF.

The chain is built from TRBV20-1 and TRBJ2-3; TRBD2 agrees at 13 bases. V lost 1 base and J lost 2; bases outside the gene matches: 3. There are 16 residues in the CDR3. Germline CDR1 reads DFQATT; CDR2 reads SNEGSKA (reference sequence). CDR3 loop: CSARALAGGFTDTQYF. The CDR3 nucleotides read TGCAGTGCTAGAGCACTAGCGGGAGGGTTCACAGATACGCAGTATTTT.

The chain couples TRBV6-5 to TRBJ1-2, with a possible D match to TRBD1 (5 bases). The CDR3 runs 14 residues. Germline V gene data show CDR1 as MNHEY and CDR2 as SVGAGI. V was cut by 2 bases and J by 4 bases, with 11 bases left in between. The CDR3 here is CASSYRGQGYGYTF. The CDR3 DNA follows: TGTGCCAGCAGTTACAGGGGCCAGGGCTATGGCTACACCTTC.

The rearrangement joins TRBV20-1 to TRBJ2-7; D is tentatively TRBD1 or TRBD2 (7 bases each). Germline values: CDR1 DFQATT, CDR2 SNEGSKA (reference sequence). V lost 2 bases and J 5 bases, leaving 16 bases between the germline ends. This CDR3 is built from 14 residues. The CDR3 here is CSARQGGGPNEQYF. The CDR3 region has the DNA TGCAGTGCTAGACAGGGGGGAGGGCCCAACGAGCAGTACTTC.

The V gene is TRBV29-1, the J gene TRBJ2-3; D is undetermined. Trimming left V 5 bases short and J 0 bases short, with 9 bases between. Germline lookup yields CDR1 SQVTM and CDR2 ANQGSEA. This CDR3 is built from 13 residues. Here the CDR3 reads CSVLPYSTDTQYF. Here the CDR3 DNA reads TGCAGCGTTCTGCCTTATAGCACAGATACGCAGTATTTT.

This clonotype was detected ten times or more. V usage is TRBV5-1 and J usage is TRBJ1-2; 9 bases map to TRBD1. CDR1 and CDR2 from the germline V gene are SGHRS and YFSETQ. This CDR3 contains 15 residues. The junction had 5 bases not matched to a gene; V was cut back by 3 bases and J by 2 bases. The CDR3 spells CASSWGTGRNYGYTF. CDR3 coding DNA: TGCGCCAGCAGCTGGGGGACAGGGCGCAACTATGGCTACACCTTC.

The chain uses TRBV2 and TRBJ1-6, with D tentatively TRBD1 (6 bases). The V end lost 0 bases, the J end lost 5 bases, and 17 bases lay between the germline ends. CDR1 and CDR2 (germline): SNHLY, FYNNEI. CDR3 length: 18 residues. CDR3 loop: CASSEALLTGSNNSPLHF. The CDR3 DNA reads as TGTGCCAGCAGTGAAGCGCTTCTGACAGGCTCAAATAATTCACCCCTCCACTTT.

This clonotype has a handful of counts. This rearrangement joins TRBV4-3 to TRBJ2-1; TRBD1 is a possible D gene (5 bases). The germline V and J ends were trimmed by 4 bases and 3 bases, with 7 bases remaining between them. The CDR3 contains 13 residues. From germline, CDR1 is LGHNA and CDR2 YSLEER. The CDR3 reads CASSPGHYNEQFF. The CDR3 coding sequence is TGCGCCAGCAGCCCCGGACACTACAATGAGCAGTTCTTC.

This rearrangement joins TRBV15 to TRBJ1-2; D is uncertain. V was clipped by 5 bases and J by 8 bases, with 21 bases between them. This CDR3 has 15 residues. Per germline, CDR1 LNHNV and CDR2 YYDKDF (reference sequence). In nucleotides, the CDR3 is TGTGCCACCAGCGTGGGTGGGAATACTCTCCGCGGCTACACCTTC. Translated: CATSVGGNTLRGYTF.

This sequence joins TRBV18 and TRBJ2-1, with TRBD2 identical over 9 bases. The V and J ends lost 3 bases and 6 bases, in that order; junction bases with no gene match: 3. Germline-derived CDR1 and CDR2 are KGHSH and LQKENI. CDR3 length: 14 amino acids. The CDR3 nucleotides are TGTGCCAGCTCACCGACTAGCGGATTCAATGAGCAGTTCTTC. It codes for CASSPTSGFNEQFF.

J is TRBJ1-1 and V is TRBV2; D is unresolved. Germline lookup yields CDR1 SNHLY and CDR2 FYNNEI. The V gene lost 7 bases and the J gene lost 1 base, with 13 bases spanning the gap. CDR3 length: 14 residues. CDR3 DNA sequence: TGTGCCAGCACCAGAGTACAGACGAACACTGAAGCTTTCTTT. Its protein is CASTRVQTNTEAFF.

This clonotype was detected a few times. The chain recombines TRBV20-1 with TRBJ1-5; D might be TRBD1 (5 bases). Germline lookup yields CDR1 DFQATT and CDR2 SNEGSKA (reference sequence). CDR3 size: 13 residues. Deletions cut 0 bases from V and 7 bases from J, with 10 bases between. CDR3 loop: CSARDGGRQPQHF. DNA of the CDR3: TGCAGTGCTAGAGATGGGGGAAGACAGCCCCAGCATTTT.

This clonotype was seen repeatedly, ten times or more. A junction boundary mismatches the germline segment, possibly from a read error. This sequence joins TRBV5-1 and TRBJ2-5; 8 bases align to TRBD2. Germline loops: CDR1 SGHRS, CDR2 YFSETQ. The CDR3 is made up of 16 amino acids. DNA for the CDR3: TGTGCCAGCAGCCTAGGTCTAGCGGGTGGTCAAGAGACCCAGTACTTC. Residues: CASSLGLAGGQETQYF.

Only a few counts were recorded for this clonotype. The chain couples TRBV20-1 to TRBJ2-5; 7 bases fit TRBD2. V lost 5 bases to trimming and J lost 2 bases; unmatched junction nucleotides: 5. Germline CDR1 is DFQATT and CDR2 is SNEGSKA (reference sequence). The CDR3 consists of 13 residues. This CDR3 is CSALPGGQETQYF. Written as DNA, the CDR3 is TGCAGTGCTCTTCCGGGGGGACAAGAGACCCAGTACTTC.

V is TRBV5-6 and J is TRBJ1-4, with 9 positions matching TRBD1. Germline trimming cut 5 bases from V and 6 bases from J; bases unmatched to any gene: 11. This CDR3 has 16 residues. Germline V gene sequence: CDR1 SGHDT, CDR2 YYEEEE. The CDR3 nucleotides are TGTGCCAGCAGTTATGGGCCGGGACAGGGTTATGAAAAACTGTTTTTT. Translation gives CASSYGPGQGYEKLFF.

In its sample, this clonotype was seen many times. The V gene is TRBV3-1, the J gene TRBJ2-7; 8 bases align to TRBD2. V shed 1 base, J shed 3 bases, and the junction held 5 bases outside the gene matches. CDR1 is LGHDT and CDR2 is YNNKEL in the germline V gene (reference sequence). This CDR3 comprises 15 residues. The DNA for the CDR3 is TGTGCCAGCAGCCAAGTCGGGAGGGGATTCTACGAGCAGTACTTC. Translation: CASSQVGRGFYEQYF.

This clonotype was recorded many times. J is TRBJ2-1 and V is TRBV29-1, with TRBD1 as a possible D gene (5 bases). The CDR3 is made up of 13 amino acids. From germline, CDR1 is SQVTM and CDR2 ANQGSEA. The V and J ends lost 6 bases and 1 base respectively, with 10 bases between them. Here the CDR3 reads CSVGHLSYNEQFF. CDR3 bases: TGCAGCGTAGGACACTTATCCTACAATGAGCAGTTCTTC.

This clonotype was found many times. V is TRBV9 and J is TRBJ2-7, with TRBD1 identical over 7 bases. Germline CDR1 is SGDLS and CDR2 is YYNGEE. This CDR3 is built from 14 residues. Trimming cost V 3 bases and J 1 base; bases outside gene matches: 4. Here the CDR3 reads CASSEADRSYEQYF. CDR3 in DNA: TGTGCCAGCAGCGAGGCGGACAGGTCCTACGAGCAGTACTTC.

The V and J genes are TRBV11-1 and TRBJ2-7; TRBD2 aligns across 12 bases. The V gene's germline CDR1 is SGHAT and CDR2 FQDESV (reference sequence). This CDR3 spans 15 amino acids. V gave up 4 bases and J gave up 7 bases; unmatched junction bases: 8. CDR3 region: CASSWTSGDPEEQYF. The CDR3 region has the DNA TGTGCCAGCAGCTGGACTAGCGGGGACCCGGAGGAGCAGTACTTC.

The rearrangement joins TRBV2 to TRBJ2-3; 7 bases are a match to TRBD1. Germline V CDR1 and CDR2: SNHLY, FYNNEI. This CDR3 spans 13 amino acids. J was trimmed by 3 bases and V by 6 bases; bases with no gene match: 3. The CDR3 region has the DNA TGTGCCAGCAGCACAGGGGTTACAGATACGCAGTATTTT. This translates into CASSTGVTDTQYF.

V and J are TRBV20-1 and TRBJ2-4, with unresolved D. CDR1 DFQATT and CDR2 SNEGSKA come from the germline V gene (reference sequence). Trimming took off 2 bases at V and 1 base at J, with 15 bases between the two ends. This CDR3 is built from 16 residues. This chain's CDR3 is CSARWVGSEAKNIQYF. The CDR3 region has the DNA TGCAGTGCTAGATGGGTCGGATCGGAGGCCAAAAACATTCAGTACTTC.

This clonotype was seen a handful of times. The chain recombines TRBV20-1 with TRBJ2-5; 9 nucleotides agree with TRBD1. V trimming: 5 bases; J trimming: 6 bases; junction bases outside the gene matches: 13. CDR3 length equals 15 residues. Germline V gives CDR1 DFQATT, CDR2 SNEGSKA (reference sequence). CDR3 nucleotides: TGCAGTGCTGAATCCCGGGACAGGGCTTTTCAGACCCAGTACTTC. This sequence encodes CSAESRDRAFQTQYF.

This clonotype was detected many times. The chain is built from TRBV20-1 and TRBJ1-1, with 10 bases lining up with TRBD1. The CDR3 covers 14 residues. CDR1 is DFQATT, CDR2 SNEGSKA, per germline (reference sequence). Germline trimming cut 3 bases from V and 1 base from J; bases unmatched to any gene: 2. The CDR3 DNA sequence: TGCAGTGCTAGGGACAGGGGGAGGAACACTGAAGCTTTCTTT. Its translation: CSARDRGRNTEAFF.

The sample holds many counts of this clonotype. CDR3 in amino acids: CASRLAPNYEQYF. CDR3 in DNA: TGCGCCAGTCGACTAGCCCCTAACTACGAGCAGTACTTC. This chain connects TRBV5-1 to TRBJ2-7; TRBD2 aligns across 7 bases. The trim removed 8 bases at V and 3 bases at J, leaving 8 bases unmatched. This CDR3 spans 13 amino acids. Per the germline V gene, CDR1 is SGHRS and CDR2 is YFSETQ.

The table lists this clonotype with a few counts. Germline is not matched at one junction end, which may reflect a read error. The chain combines TRBV4-3 with TRBJ2-2; D uncertain. In germline, CDR1 is LGHNA, CDR2 YSLEER. There are 15 residues in the CDR3. CDR3 sequence (DNA): TGCGCCAGCAGCAAAGACCCAGCGAACACCGGGGAGCTGTTTTTT. Amino acid sequence: CASSKDPANTGELFF.

The J gene is TRBJ2-1, the V gene TRBV15; D uncertain. Germline V CDR1 and CDR2: LNHNV, YYDKDF (reference sequence). Trimming left V 0 bases short and J 3 bases short, with 12 bases between. The CDR3 is made up of 16 amino acids. The CDR3 DNA is TGTGCCACCAGCAGAGATCGATGGGCCTTCTACAATGAGCAGTTCTTC. Translating gives CATSRDRWAFYNEQFF.

In DNA, the CDR3 is TGTGCCAGCAAAAAGCAAATGGCAGCTAGCACAGATACGCAGTATTTT. Protein: CASKKQMAASTDTQYF. This chain links TRBV27 with TRBJ2-3, with unresolved D. Trimming took off 7 bases at V and 0 bases at J, with 17 bases between the two ends. The CDR3 has 16 residues. Germline CDR1 MNHEY, CDR2 SMNVEV (reference sequence).

This clonotype was detected many times. CDR3 amino acids: CATSDNVPGSPDTQYF. The CDR3 region has the DNA TGTGCCACCAGTGATAACGTACCGGGGTCCCCAGATACGCAGTATTTT. The chain uses TRBV24-1 and TRBJ2-3; tentatively, D is TRBD2 (5 bases). Germline values: CDR1 KGHDR, CDR2 SFDVKD. Between the trimmed V and J ends, which lost 3 bases and 4 bases, there was a span of 16 bases. The CDR3 is 16 amino acids.